Described below is a single TCR beta chain sequence and its context. Its antigen is unidentified. Every sample had a minimum of 6 million PBMCs isolated. This specimen belongs to a study of blood T cells in healthy people across ages. Study overall: Every two T cells gave about one barcoded beta molecule via template switching.

This CDR3 comprises 13 residues. Deletions cut 4 bases from V and 2 bases from J, with 9 bases between. CDR1 and CDR2 from the germline V gene are ENHRY and SYGVKD. The use of a sample-barcoded 5' primer and a J-beta primer mix characterized a second PCR of about 7 to 12 cycles. TCRdb re-called the 5' RACE reads through MiXCR, storing one row per CDR3 protein. There are hundreds of thousands of distinct CDR3 sequences in the sample; about 30% occur only once, and around a sixth lies in the top ten. Study outcomes and limitations: Estimated diversity that came from one million T cells was considered an underestimate. Measured against age, TCR beta diversity per million T cells decreased in a roughly linear manner.

Sequencing was carried out using blood. This TCR was sampled from a woman over 75 in good health. V usage is TRBV10-3 and J usage is TRBJ2-7; D uncertain. The CDR3 region is CAISAPATYEQYF. The CDR3 nucleotides are TGTGCCATCAGTGCTCCAGCTACCTACGAGCAGTACTTC.